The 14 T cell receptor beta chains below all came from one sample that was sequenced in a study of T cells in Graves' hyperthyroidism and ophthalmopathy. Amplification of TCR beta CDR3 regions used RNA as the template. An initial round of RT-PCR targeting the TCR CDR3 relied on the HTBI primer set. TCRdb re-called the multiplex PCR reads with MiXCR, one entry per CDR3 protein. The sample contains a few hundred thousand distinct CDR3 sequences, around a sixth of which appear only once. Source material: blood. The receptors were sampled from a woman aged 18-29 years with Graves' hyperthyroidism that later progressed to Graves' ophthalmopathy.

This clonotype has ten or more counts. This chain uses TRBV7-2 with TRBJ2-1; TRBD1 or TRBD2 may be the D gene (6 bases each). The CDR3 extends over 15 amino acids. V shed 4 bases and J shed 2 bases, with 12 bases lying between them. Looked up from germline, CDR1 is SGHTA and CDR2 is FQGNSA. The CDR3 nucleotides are TGTGCCAGCAGCTCTCTGGGGGGCCCCTACAATGAGCAGTTCTTC. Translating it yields CASSSLGGPYNEQFF.

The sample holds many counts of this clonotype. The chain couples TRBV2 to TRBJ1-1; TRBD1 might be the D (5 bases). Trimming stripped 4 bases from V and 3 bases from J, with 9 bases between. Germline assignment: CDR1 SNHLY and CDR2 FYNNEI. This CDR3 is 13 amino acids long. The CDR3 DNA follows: TGTGCCAGCAGTGTACTAGGGGACACTGAAGCTTTCTTT. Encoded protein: CASSVLGDTEAFF.

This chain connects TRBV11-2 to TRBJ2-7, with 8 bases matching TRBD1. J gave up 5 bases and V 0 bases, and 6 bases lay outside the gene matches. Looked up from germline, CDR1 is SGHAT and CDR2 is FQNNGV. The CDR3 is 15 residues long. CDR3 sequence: CASSLDRHRGNEQYF. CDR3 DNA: TGTGCCAGCAGCTTAGATCGGCACAGGGGGAACGAGCAGTACTTC.

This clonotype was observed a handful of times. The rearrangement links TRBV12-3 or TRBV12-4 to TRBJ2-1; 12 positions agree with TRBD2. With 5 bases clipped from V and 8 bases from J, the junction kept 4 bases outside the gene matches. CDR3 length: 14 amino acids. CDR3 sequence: CASSTSGGPDEQFF. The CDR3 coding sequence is TGTGCCAGCAGTACTAGCGGGGGGCCTGATGAGCAGTTCTTC.

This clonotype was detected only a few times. The DNA for the CDR3 is TGCGCCAGCAGCCAGGGCAGCTTTGTTAGCAATCAGCCCCAGCATTTT. It encodes CASSQGSFVSNQPQHF. This sequence joins TRBV4-1 and TRBJ1-5; D call uncertain. The V and J ends lost 3 bases and 0 bases respectively, with 12 bases between them. CDR1 and CDR2 (germline): MGHRA, YSYEKL. This CDR3 has 16 residues.

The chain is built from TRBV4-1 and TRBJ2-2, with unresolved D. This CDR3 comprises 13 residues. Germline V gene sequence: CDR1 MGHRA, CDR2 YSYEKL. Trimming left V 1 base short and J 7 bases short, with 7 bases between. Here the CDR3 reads CASSQASGGELFF. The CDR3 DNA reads TGCGCCAGCAGCCAAGCGTCGGGCGGGGAGCTGTTTTTT.

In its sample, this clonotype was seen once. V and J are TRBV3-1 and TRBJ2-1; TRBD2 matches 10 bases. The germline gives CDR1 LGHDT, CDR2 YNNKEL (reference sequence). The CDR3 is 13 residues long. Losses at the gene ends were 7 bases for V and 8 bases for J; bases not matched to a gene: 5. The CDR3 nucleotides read TGTGCCAGCAATAGCGGGAGGATTGATGAGCAGTTCTTC. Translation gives CASNSGRIDEQFF.

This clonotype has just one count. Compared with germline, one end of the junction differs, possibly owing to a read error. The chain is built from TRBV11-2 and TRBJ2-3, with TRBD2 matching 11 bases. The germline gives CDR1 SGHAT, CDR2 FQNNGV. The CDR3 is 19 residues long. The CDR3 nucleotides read TGCGCCAGCAGCCGAGCCTGGACTAGCGGGTATACTAGCACAGATACGCAGTATTTT. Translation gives CASSRAWTSGYTSTDTQYF.

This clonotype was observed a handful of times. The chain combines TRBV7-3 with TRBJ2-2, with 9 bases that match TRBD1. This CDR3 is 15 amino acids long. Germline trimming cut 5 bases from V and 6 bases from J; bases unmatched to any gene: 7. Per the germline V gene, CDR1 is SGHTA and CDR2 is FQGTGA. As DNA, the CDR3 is TGTGCCAGCAGCCACACCGGGACAGGGCCCGGGGAGCTGTTTTTT. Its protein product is CASSHTGTGPGELFF.

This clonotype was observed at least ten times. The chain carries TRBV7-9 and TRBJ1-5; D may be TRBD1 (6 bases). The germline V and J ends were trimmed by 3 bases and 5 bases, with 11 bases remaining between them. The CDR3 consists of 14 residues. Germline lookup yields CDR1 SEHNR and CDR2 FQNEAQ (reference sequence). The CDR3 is CASSFRGQDQPQHF. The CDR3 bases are TGTGCCAGCAGCTTCCGGGGGCAGGATCAGCCCCAGCATTTT. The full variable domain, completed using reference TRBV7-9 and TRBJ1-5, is DTGVSQNPRHKITKRGQNVTFRCDPISEHNRLYWYRQTLGQGPEFLTYFQNEAQLEKSRLLSDRFSAERPKGSFSTLEIQRTEQGDSAMYLCASSFRGQDQPQHFGDGTRLSIL.

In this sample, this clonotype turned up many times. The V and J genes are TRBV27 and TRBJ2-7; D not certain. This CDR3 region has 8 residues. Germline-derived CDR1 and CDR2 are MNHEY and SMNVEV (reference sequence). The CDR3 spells CVVDEQYF. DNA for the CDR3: TGTGTGGTAGACGAGCAGTACTTC.

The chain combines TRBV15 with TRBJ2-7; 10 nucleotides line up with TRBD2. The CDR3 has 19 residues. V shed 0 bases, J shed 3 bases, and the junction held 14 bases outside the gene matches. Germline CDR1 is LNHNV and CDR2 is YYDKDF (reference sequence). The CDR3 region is CATSRDLAGAASGSYEQYF. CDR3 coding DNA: TGTGCCACCAGCAGAGATCTAGCCGGTGCGGCTAGCGGGAGCTACGAGCAGTACTTC. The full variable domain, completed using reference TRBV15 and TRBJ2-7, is DAMVIQNPRYQVTQFGKPVTLSCSQTLNHNVMYWYQQKSSQAPKLLFHYYDKDFNNEADTPDNFQSRRPNTSFCFLDIRSPGLGDTAMYLCATSRDLAGAASGSYEQYFGPGTRLTVT.

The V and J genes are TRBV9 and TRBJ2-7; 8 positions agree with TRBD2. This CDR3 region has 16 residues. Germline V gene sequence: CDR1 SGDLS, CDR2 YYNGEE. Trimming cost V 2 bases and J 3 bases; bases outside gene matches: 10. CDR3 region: CASSVGPGLGYYEQYF. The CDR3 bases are TGTGCCAGCAGCGTGGGGCCGGGACTAGGGTACTACGAGCAGTACTTC.

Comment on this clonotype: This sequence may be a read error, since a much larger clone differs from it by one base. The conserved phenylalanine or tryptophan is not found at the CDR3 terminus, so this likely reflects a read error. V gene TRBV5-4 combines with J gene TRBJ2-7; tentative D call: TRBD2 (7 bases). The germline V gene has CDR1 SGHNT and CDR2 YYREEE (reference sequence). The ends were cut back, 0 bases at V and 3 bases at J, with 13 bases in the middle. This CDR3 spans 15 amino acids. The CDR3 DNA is TGTGCCAGCAGCTTGGACAGGGCGGGGGACTACGAGCAGTACCTC. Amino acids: CASSLDRAGDYEQYL.